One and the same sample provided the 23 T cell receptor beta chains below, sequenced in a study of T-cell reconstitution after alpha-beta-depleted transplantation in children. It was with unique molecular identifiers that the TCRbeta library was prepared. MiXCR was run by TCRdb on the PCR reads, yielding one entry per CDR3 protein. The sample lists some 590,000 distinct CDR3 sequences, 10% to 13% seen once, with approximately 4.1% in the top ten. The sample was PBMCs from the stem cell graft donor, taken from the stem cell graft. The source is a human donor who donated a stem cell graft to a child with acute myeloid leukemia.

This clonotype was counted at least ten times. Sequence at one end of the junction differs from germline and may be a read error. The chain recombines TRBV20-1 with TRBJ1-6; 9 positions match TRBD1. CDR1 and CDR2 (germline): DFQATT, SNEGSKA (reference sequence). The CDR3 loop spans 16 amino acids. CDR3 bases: TGCAGTGCCAGAGGACAGGGGATGTCCTATAATTCACCCCTCCACTTT. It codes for CSARGQGMSYNSPLHF.

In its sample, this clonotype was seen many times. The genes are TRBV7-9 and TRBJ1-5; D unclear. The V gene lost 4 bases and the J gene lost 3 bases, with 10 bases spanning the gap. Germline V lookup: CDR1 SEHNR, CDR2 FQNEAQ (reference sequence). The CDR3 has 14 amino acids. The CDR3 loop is CASSSHRSNQPQHF. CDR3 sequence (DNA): TGTGCCAGCAGCTCTCATCGGTCCAATCAGCCCCAGCATTTT. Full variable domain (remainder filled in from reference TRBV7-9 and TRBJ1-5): DTGVSQNPRHKITKRGQNVTFRCDPISEHNRLYWYRQTLGQGPEFLTYFQNEAQLEKSRLLSDRFSAERPKGSFSTLEIQRTEQGDSAMYLCASSSHRSNQPQHFGDGTRLSIL.

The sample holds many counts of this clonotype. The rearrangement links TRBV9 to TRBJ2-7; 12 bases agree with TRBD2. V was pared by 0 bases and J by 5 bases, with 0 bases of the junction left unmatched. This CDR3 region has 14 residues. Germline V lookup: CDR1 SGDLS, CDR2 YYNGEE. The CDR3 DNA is TGTGCCAGCAGCGTAGGACTAGCGGGAGACGAGCAGTACTTC. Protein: CASSVGLAGDEQYF.

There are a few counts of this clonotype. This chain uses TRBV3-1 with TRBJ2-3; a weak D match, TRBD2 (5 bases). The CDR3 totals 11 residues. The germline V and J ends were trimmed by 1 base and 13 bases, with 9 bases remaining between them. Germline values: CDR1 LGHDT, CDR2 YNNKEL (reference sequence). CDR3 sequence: CASSQGRLEYF. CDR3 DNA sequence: TGTGCCAGCAGCCAAGGGAGGTTGGAGTATTTT.

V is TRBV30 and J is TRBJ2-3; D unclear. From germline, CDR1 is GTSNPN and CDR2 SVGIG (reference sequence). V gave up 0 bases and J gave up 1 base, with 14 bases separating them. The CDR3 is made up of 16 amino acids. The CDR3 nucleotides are TGTGCCTGGAGTGTTGACGAAACCAAAGGCACAGATACGCAGTATTTT. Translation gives CAWSVDETKGTDTQYF.

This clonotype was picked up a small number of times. The DNA for the CDR3 is TGTGCCAGCAGCAAGGGCCCGGGTGACTCCGGGACAGGGAGTCCCTACGAGCAGTACTTC. Translated: CASSKGPGDSGTGSPYEQYF. This chain connects TRBV21-1 to TRBJ2-7; the table calls TRBD1, which could not be checked here. TRBV21-1 is marked as a pseudogene. The CDR3 has 20 residues.

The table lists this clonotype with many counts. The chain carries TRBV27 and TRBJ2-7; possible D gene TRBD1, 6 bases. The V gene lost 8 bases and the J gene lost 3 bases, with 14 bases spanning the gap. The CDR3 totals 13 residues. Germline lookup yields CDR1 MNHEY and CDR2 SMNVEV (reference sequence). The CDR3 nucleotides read TGTGCCAGCTCCGGGACAAAGGTCTACGAGCAGTACTTC. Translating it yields CASSGTKVYEQYF.

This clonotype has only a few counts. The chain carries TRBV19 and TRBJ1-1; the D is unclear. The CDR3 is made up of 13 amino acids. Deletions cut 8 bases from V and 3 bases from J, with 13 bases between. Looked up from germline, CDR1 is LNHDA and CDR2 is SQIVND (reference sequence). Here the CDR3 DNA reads TGTGCCAGTGCGGCGGGGTTTTACACTGAAGCTTTCTTT. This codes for CASAAGFYTEAFF.

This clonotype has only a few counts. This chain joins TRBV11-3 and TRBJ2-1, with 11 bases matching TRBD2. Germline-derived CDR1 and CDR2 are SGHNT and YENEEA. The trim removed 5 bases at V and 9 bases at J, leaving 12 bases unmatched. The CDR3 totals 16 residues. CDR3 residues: CASSTGRSSGRSEQFF. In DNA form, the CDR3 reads TGTGCCAGCAGCACCGGGAGGTCTAGCGGGAGGAGTGAGCAGTTCTTC.

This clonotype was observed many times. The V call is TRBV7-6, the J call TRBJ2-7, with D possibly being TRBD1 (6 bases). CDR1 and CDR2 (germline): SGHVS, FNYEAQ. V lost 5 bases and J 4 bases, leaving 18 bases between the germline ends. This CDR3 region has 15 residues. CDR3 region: CASSLIGAGEYEQYF. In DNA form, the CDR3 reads TGTGCCAGCAGCCTAATTGGGGCAGGGGAGTACGAGCAGTACTTC.

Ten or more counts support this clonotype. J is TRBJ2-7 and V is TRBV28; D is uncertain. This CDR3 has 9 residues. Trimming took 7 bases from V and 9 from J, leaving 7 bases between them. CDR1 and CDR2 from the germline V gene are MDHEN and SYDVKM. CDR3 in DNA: TGTGCCAGCAACTTTGGGCAGTACTTC. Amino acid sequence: CASNFGQYF. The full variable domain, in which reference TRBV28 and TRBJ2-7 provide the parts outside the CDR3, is DVKVTQSSRYLVKRTGEKVFLECVQDMDHENMFWYRQDPGLGLRLIYFSYDVKMKEKGDIPEGYSVSREKKERFSLILESASTNQTSMYLCASNFGQYFGPGTRLTVT.

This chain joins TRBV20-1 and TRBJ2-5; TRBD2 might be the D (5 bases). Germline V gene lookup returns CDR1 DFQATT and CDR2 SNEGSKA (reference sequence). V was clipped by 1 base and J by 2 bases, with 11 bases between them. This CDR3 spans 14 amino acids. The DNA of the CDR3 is TGCAGTGCTAGAGGAGGGCTAGGACAAGAGACCCAGTACTTC. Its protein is CSARGGLGQETQYF.

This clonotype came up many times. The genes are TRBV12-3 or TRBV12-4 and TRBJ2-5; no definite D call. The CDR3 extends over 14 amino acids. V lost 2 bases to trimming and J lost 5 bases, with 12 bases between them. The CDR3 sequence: CASSLPPRTETQYF. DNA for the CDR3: TGTGCCAGCAGTTTACCCCCCCGTACGGAGACCCAGTACTTC.

The CDR3 coding sequence is TGTGCCAGCAGCGCTACTCTAGTGGGCGGGCTCCAAGAGACCCAGTACTTC. It yields the protein CASSATLVGGLQETQYF. The rearrangement uses TRBV7-8 and TRBJ2-5, with D perhaps TRBD2 (5 bases). Deletions cut 5 bases from V and 1 base from J, with 20 bases between. The CDR3 contains 17 residues. In germline, CDR1 is SGHVS, CDR2 FQNEAQ.

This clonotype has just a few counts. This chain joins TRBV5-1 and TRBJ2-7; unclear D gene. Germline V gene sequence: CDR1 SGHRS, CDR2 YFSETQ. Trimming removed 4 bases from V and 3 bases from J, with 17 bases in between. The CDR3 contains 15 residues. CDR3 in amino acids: CASSMDGSSYYEQYF. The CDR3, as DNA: TGCGCCAGCAGCATGGATGGTTCGAGCTACTACGAGCAGTACTTC. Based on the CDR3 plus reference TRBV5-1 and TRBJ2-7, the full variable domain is KAGVTQTPRYLIKTRGQQVTLSCSPISGHRSVSWYQQTPGQGLQFLFEYFSETQRNKGNFPGRFSGRQFSNSRSEMNVSTLELGDSALYLCASSMDGSSYYEQYFGPGTRLTVT.

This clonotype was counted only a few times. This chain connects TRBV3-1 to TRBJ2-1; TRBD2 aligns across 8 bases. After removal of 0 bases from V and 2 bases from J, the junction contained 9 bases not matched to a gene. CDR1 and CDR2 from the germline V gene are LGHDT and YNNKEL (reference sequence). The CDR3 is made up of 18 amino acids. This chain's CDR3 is CASSQDPGGAGAYNEQFF. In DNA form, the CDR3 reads TGTGCCAGCAGCCAAGACCCCGGCGGAGCGGGAGCCTACAATGAGCAGTTCTTC.

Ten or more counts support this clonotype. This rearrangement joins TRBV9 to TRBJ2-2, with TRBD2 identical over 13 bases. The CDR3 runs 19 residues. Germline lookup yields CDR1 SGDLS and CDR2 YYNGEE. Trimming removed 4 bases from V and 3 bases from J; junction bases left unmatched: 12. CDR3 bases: TGTGCCAGCAGCCCTTATCGAAGACTAGCGGGAGGATACACCGGGGAGCTGTTTTTT. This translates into CASSPYRRLAGGYTGELFF.

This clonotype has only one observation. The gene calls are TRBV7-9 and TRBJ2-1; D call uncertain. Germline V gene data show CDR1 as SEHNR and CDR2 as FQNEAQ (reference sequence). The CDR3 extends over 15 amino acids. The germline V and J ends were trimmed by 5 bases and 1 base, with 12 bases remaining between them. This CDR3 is CASSPTSSSYNEQFF. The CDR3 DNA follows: TGTGCCAGCAGCCCGACGTCGTCTTCCTACAATGAGCAGTTCTTC.

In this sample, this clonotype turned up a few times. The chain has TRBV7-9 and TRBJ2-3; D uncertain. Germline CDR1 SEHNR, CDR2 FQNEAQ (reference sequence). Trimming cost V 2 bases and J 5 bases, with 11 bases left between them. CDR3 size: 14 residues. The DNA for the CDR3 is TGTGCCAGCAGCTTAAGGCCCCCTATAGATACGCAGTATTTT. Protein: CASSLRPPIDTQYF.

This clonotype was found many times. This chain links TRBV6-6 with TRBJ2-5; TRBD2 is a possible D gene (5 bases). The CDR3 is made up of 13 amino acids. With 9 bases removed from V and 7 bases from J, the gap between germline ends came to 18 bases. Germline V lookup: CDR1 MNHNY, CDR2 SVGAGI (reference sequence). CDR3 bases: TGTGCCAGTGTCCTCGGGGTTGGAGGGACCCAGTACTTC. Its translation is CASVLGVGGTQYF.

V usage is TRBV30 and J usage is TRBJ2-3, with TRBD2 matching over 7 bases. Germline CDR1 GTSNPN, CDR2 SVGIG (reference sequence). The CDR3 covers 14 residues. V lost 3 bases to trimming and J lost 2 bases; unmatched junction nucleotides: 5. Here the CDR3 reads CAWSQGLPTDTQYF. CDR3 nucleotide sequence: TGTGCCTGGAGCCAGGGACTACCCACAGATACGCAGTATTTT.

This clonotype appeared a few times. The DNA of the CDR3 is TGCGCCAGCAGCTCTCTAGGGCTAGTATCTCACAATGAGCAGTTCTTC. Encoded protein: CASSSLGLVSHNEQFF. The rearrangement uses TRBV4-1 and TRBJ2-1; D uncertain. CDR3 size: 16 residues. Trimming cost V 5 bases and J 5 bases, with 19 bases left between them. CDR1 is MGHRA, CDR2 YSYEKL, per germline.

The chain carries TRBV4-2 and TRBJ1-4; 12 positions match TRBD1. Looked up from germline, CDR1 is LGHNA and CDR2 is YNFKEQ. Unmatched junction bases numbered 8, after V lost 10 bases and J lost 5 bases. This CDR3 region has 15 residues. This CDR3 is CANRDRGPKNEKLFF. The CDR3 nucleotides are TGTGCCAATAGGGACAGGGGGCCCAAGAATGAAAAACTGTTTTTT.